Presented here are 16 T cell receptor beta chains from one specimen sequenced in a study of blood T cell repertoires in COVID-19. Sequencing used immunoSEQ multiplex PCR; TCRdb keeps in-frame clones, though not all of them. The sample carries 200,000 to 250,000 clones, roughly 92% recorded once. Sequencing was performed on peripheral blood. The receptors here all came from a man in his 60s with COVID-19, enrolled during active disease.

The CDR3 nucleotides are TGTGCCAGCAGCCAACAGGGTAGGGGGCGGTTGGGCTACACCTTC. This gives the protein CASSQQGRGRLGYTF. The gene calls are TRBV7-2 and TRBJ1-2, with TRBD1 matching 7 bases. V shed 5 bases, J shed 8 bases, and the junction held 14 bases outside the gene matches. This CDR3 region has 15 residues. CDR1 and CDR2 from the germline V gene are SGHTA and FQGNSA. Combining the CDR3 with reference TRBV7-2 and TRBJ1-2 gives the whole variable domain GAGVSQSPSNKVTEKGKDVELRCDPISGHTALYWYRQSLGQGLEFLIYFQGNSAPDKSGLPSDRFSAERTGGSVSTLTIQRTQQEDSAVYLCASSQQGRGRLGYTFGSGTRLTVV.

The chain links TRBV27 to TRBJ1-1; D uncertain. Per germline, CDR1 MNHEY and CDR2 SMNVEV (reference sequence). This CDR3 contains 15 residues. V gave up 6 bases and J gave up 2 bases, with 16 bases separating them. The CDR3 spells CASSTRLLLNTEAFF. The CDR3 region has the DNA TGTGCCAGCAGCACACGACTACTACTCAACACTGAAGCTTTCTTT.

The V call is TRBV11-2, the J call TRBJ1-2; D perhaps matches TRBD1 (5 bases). The CDR3 runs 17 residues. Per the germline V gene, CDR1 is SGHAT and CDR2 is FQNNGV. Trimming stripped 2 bases from V and 0 bases from J, with 16 bases between. The CDR3 region is CASSLISGNEANYGYTF. The CDR3 nucleotides are TGTGCCAGCAGCTTAATATCAGGGAACGAAGCTAACTATGGCTACACCTTC.

The chain couples TRBV7-9 to TRBJ2-1; unclear D gene. Trimming left V 7 bases short and J 7 bases short, with 14 bases between. The CDR3 contains 13 residues. Germline V CDR1 and CDR2: SEHNR, FQNEAQ (reference sequence). CDR3 DNA: TGTGCCAGCACTCAAGCGCCCCTTAATGAGCAGTTCTTC. Protein product: CASTQAPLNEQFF.

The V and J genes are TRBV27 and TRBJ1-1; tentative D call: TRBD1 (6 bases). Looked up from germline, CDR1 is MNHEY and CDR2 is SMNVEV (reference sequence). With 8 bases removed from V and 1 base from J, the gap between germline ends came to 11 bases. The CDR3 is 13 residues long. This chain's CDR3 is CASSVGANTEAFF. The CDR3 nucleotides are TGTGCCAGCTCTGTGGGGGCGAACACTGAAGCTTTCTTT.

The chain employs TRBV5-6 and TRBJ2-7; a weak D match, TRBD1 (5 bases). Germline values: CDR1 SGHDT, CDR2 YYEEEE. This CDR3 is 14 amino acids long. Trimming left V 2 bases short and J 3 bases short, with 12 bases between. The CDR3 loop reads CASSLGAAIYEQYF. The CDR3 DNA reads as TGTGCCAGCAGCTTAGGGGCAGCCATCTACGAGCAGTACTTC.

The chain recombines TRBV7-3 with TRBJ1-6; the match to TRBD1 covers 7 bases. The CDR3 is 14 residues long. Trimming took 2 bases from V and 6 from J; bases not matched to a gene: 1. In germline, CDR1 is SGHTA, CDR2 FQGTGA. For the CDR3, the DNA is TGTGCCAGCAGCTTAGGGACAGTTAATTCACCCCTCCACTTT. Amino acid sequence: CASSLGTVNSPLHF.

The chain is built from TRBV9 and TRBJ1-1; D remains unclear. This CDR3 contains 14 residues. CDR1 and CDR2 from the germline V gene are SGDLS and YYNGEE. Trimming cost V 0 bases and J 0 bases, with 6 bases left between them. The CDR3 loop reads CASSVGQMNTEAFF. The CDR3 DNA reads TGTGCCAGCAGCGTAGGACAAATGAACACTGAAGCTTTCTTT.

The chain recombines TRBV30 with TRBJ2-7, with TRBD2 matching 8 bases. V was pared by 3 bases and J by 4 bases, with 8 bases of the junction left unmatched. Per the germline V gene, CDR1 is GTSNPN and CDR2 is SVGIG (reference sequence). This CDR3 comprises 14 residues. The CDR3, as DNA: TGTGCCTGGAGCCCTTGGACTAGCTCGTACGAGCAGTACTTC. Translation: CAWSPWTSSYEQYF. Full variable domain (missing parts from reference TRBV30 and TRBJ2-7): SQTIHQWPATLVQPVGSPLSLECTVEGTSNPNLYWYRQAAGRGLQLLFYSVGIGQISSEVPQNLSASRPQDRQFILSSKKLLLSDSGFYLCAWSPWTSSYEQYFGPGTRLTVT.

This chain links TRBV7-2 with TRBJ2-1; 9 bases line up with TRBD2. From germline, CDR1 is SGHTA and CDR2 FQGNSA. J lost 4 bases, V lost 5 bases, and 9 bases had no gene match. The CDR3 has 16 residues. This CDR3 is CASSELAGAVYNEQFF. In DNA, the CDR3 is TGTGCCAGCAGCGAATTAGCGGGAGCTGTATACAATGAGCAGTTCTTC.

V is TRBV4-1 and J is TRBJ2-1; TRBD2 matches 9 bases. The germline CDR1 and CDR2 sequences are MGHRA and YSYEKL. The CDR3 sequence is 17 residues long. After removal of 0 bases from V and 4 bases from J, the junction contained 7 bases not matched to a gene. The chain's CDR3 is CASSQENSGRTYNEQFF. CDR3 DNA: TGCGCCAGCAGCCAAGAAAATAGCGGGAGAACGTACAATGAGCAGTTCTTC.

The rearrangement joins TRBV6-5 to TRBJ1-2; D not resolved. Trimming removed 0 bases from V and 6 bases from J, with 8 bases in between. In germline, CDR1 is MNHEY, CDR2 SVGAGI. The CDR3 consists of 13 residues. For the CDR3, the DNA is TGTGCCAGCAGTTACTCGGAGAGCAATGGCTACACCTTC. This encodes CASSYSESNGYTF.

The gene calls are TRBV30 and TRBJ1-4, with TRBD1 matching 8 bases. The trim removed 5 bases at V and 1 base at J, leaving 3 bases unmatched. The CDR3 loop spans 14 amino acids. Germline CDR1 and CDR2: GTSNPN and SVGIG (reference sequence). The CDR3: CAWSQGGTNEKLFF. The CDR3 coding sequence is TGTGCCTGGTCACAGGGGGGAACTAATGAAAAACTGTTTTTT.

The J gene is TRBJ2-7, the V gene TRBV19; 7 nucleotides match TRBD1. Germline CDR1 reads LNHDA; CDR2 reads SQIVND (reference sequence). CDR3 length: 15 amino acids. J lost 0 bases, V lost 0 bases, and 2 bases had no gene match. The CDR3 sequence: CASSIDRGSSYEQYF. The CDR3 nucleotides read TGTGCCAGTAGTATAGACAGGGGGAGCTCCTACGAGCAGTACTTC.

The V call is TRBV6-2 or TRBV6-3, the J call TRBJ2-1; D perhaps matches TRBD1 (6 bases). The CDR3 is 12 residues long. V lost 6 bases to trimming and J lost 9 bases, with 12 bases between them. CDR1 is MNHEY and CDR2 is SVGEGT in the germline V gene. The CDR3 sequence: CASSSQGTEQFF. For the CDR3, the DNA is TGTGCCAGCAGCTCCCAGGGGACTGAGCAGTTCTTC.

The chain is built from TRBV30 and TRBJ2-7, with TRBD1 as a possible D gene (6 bases). From germline, CDR1 is GTSNPN and CDR2 SVGIG (reference sequence). V lost 5 bases, J lost 1 base, and 12 bases lay in between. The CDR3 spans 13 residues. The CDR3 DNA follows: TGTGCCTGGGGGCCCGGGACATCCTACGAGCAGTACTTC. It yields the protein CAWGPGTSYEQYF. Filled out from reference TRBV30 and TRBJ2-7, the complete variable domain reads SQTIHQWPATLVQPVGSPLSLECTVEGTSNPNLYWYRQAAGRGLQLLFYSVGIGQISSEVPQNLSASRPQDRQFILSSKKLLLSDSGFYLCAWGPGTSYEQYFGPGTRLTVT.